The present TCR beta chain was sequenced within a study of T cell repertoires in cytomegalovirus infection. Overall study context: TCR beta signatures that were public indicated CMV infection and matching HLA type.

Note on this clonotype: The antigen remains undetermined.

TCRdb reprocessed the reads via MiXCR and lists one record per CDR3 protein. This table has approximately 750,000 distinct CDR3 sequences, 35% appearing once. Study results and limitations: Carriers of CMV plus the relevant HLA were identified by cumulative public TCR beta family frequency. HLA-C-restricted CMV-specific TCR beta clonotypes were dominant in the ex vivo response.

This sequence was found in a human donor in good health (CMV status not recorded). Some clones in this sample may be carry-over from other donors' samples. Sequencing input: PBMCs.

In nucleotides, the CDR3 is TGTGCCACCAGCAGACCGGGACAACGGGGAGATACGCAGTATTTT. Its translation: CATSRPGQRGDTQYF. This rearrangement joins TRBV15 to TRBJ2-3; tentative D call: TRBD1 (6 bases). The CDR3 loop spans 15 amino acids. V lost 2 bases and J 5 bases, leaving 14 bases between the germline ends. CDR1 is LNHNV, CDR2 YYDKDF, per germline (reference sequence).